The TCR beta chain described here comes from a study of Ad26.COV2.S vaccination and SARS-CoV-2 variants. Study at large: The donor participated in the COV1001 trial, in its Ad26.COV2.S arm. Study-wide results and caveats: Measurements of TCR breadth and depth may have given underestimates of the total T cell responses.

Measured with immunoSEQ multiplex PCR; TCRdb has only the in-frame clones, and not every one. The table has some 480,000 clones, around 88% seen once; the top ten hold about 13%. The CDR3 sequence is 12 residues long. Trimming took 7 bases from V and 2 from J, leaving 8 bases between them. The germline V gene has CDR1 MNHEY and CDR2 SVGAGI. The treatment: roughly 20 received Ad26.COV2.S at low or high dose, single or two shots; about 5 received placebo; per-sample allocation not given. Day 63 after the first vaccine or placebo injection was the time point for sampling. Donation came from an adult in Boston who was aged 18-55 years. About this clone: The antigen is unknown.

This TCR was recovered from a person between 18 and 65 years old who received the Ad26.COV2.S COVID-19 vaccine or a placebo. The V call is TRBV6-5, the J call TRBJ2-5; D gene ambiguous. Here the sequenced sample was peripheral blood, taken in a trial of Ad26.COV2.S vaccine versus placebo. CDR3 DNA sequence: TGTGCCAGCACTCCCCCTCAAGAGACCCAGTACTTC. Translated, it gives CASTPPQETQYF.